This T cell receptor beta chain originates from a study of blood T cell repertoires in COVID-19 (dated by TCRdb to 2019 to 2021). Study-wide context: Samples covering the acute and convalescent phases of COVID-19 were provided by collaborators in the United States, Italy and Spain. The prospective study material was composed of cDNA or gDNA derived from T cells, B-cell-depleted T cells, or PBMCs. Subjects who had been exposed to COVID-19, were actively infected with it, or had recovered from it provided the deeply sampled blood TCRbeta repertoires that made up the dataset. The repertoires were released in a freely available public database intended as a resource for research on the immune response to SARS-CoV-2. Samples were obtained from the ongoing ImmuneRACE study (first 160 participants) and from over 1,000 subjects provided by 6 global collaborators. Sample metadata almost always included a de-identified subject ID, COVID-19 status, age in years and sex. Where available, HLA class I and class II types were taken from metadata supplied by the sample provider and were not determined by assay-based typing.

A remark on this clone: The antigen it recognizes is unknown. Per-base quality was not reported, and no clone a single base away is much larger than it.

What the work shows at the level of the full study, not this receptor alone: The quantity of clinical and demographic metadata differed by source and by participant and was supplied without curation.

Germline trimming amounts to 2 bases on V and 2 bases on J, with 11 as the count of junction bases outside the gene matches. The CDR3 has 18 amino acids, counting the end cysteine and phenylalanine. Only the CDR3 part of the read is kept: 54 bases, read in frame from the first base. The CDR1 and CDR2 encoded by the germline V gene (reference sequence) are LNHDA and SQIVND. The immunoSEQ Assay, a bias-controlled multiplex PCR, was used to amplify TCRbeta CDR3 regions from genomic DNA. The source study handled its data this way. The number of nucleated cells in each sample was estimated by amplification of reference gene primers within the assay. Sequence reads were collapsed and filtered to measure the absolute abundance of every unique TCRbeta CDR3 rearrangement. Productive Simpson clonality was computed per sample as the square root of Simpson's diversity index over productive rearrangements. Here the immuneACCESS table is served through TCRdb, limited to in-frame sequences with V and J called. Missing clones are a known gap in these copies; in checked studies unresolved V genes cover under half, and the rest lacks a known reason. V and J calls and clone size are given by that table; D and trimming were obtained from the DNA. The sample contains approximately 52,000 clones, 75% to 90% of them found a single time. Clones ranked in the top ten supply 1.3% of the sample.

Whole blood was collected in K2EDTA tubes by collaborating institutions according to the institutions' own protocols. For TCRbeta analysis, collaborators shipped samples as frozen whole blood, isolated PBMCs, or DNA extracted from either of those sample types. This receptor was taken from a man between 60 and 70 years old with acute or convalescent COVID-19. The sequence is built from TRBV19 and TRBJ2-1, and TRBD2 matches 8 of the central bases. Sequencing was done on a sample of peripheral blood. Here the CDR3 is given as CASSIRGAAGGAYNEQFF. The DNA sequence follows: TGTGCCAGTAGTATAAGGGGGGCGGCGGGAGGTGCCTACAATGAGCAGTTCTTC.